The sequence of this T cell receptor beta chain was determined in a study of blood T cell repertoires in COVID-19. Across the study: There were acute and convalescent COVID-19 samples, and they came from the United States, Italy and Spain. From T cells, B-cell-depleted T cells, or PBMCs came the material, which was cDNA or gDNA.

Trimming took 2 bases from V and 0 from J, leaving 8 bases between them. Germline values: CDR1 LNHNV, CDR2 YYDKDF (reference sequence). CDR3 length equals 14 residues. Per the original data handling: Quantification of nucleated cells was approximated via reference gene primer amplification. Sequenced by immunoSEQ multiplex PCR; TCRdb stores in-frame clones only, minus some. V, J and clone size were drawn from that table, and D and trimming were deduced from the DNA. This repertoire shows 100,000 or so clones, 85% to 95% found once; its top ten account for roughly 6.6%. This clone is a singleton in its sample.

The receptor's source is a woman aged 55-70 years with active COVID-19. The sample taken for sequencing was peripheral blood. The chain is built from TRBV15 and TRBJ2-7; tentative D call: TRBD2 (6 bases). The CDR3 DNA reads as TGTGCCACCAGCAGAACTAGCCCCTCCTACGAGCAGTACTTC. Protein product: CATSRTSPSYEQYF.